This is a list of T cell receptor beta chains from one sample in a study of blood T cell repertoires in COVID-19. The repertoire was sequenced with immunoSEQ multiplex PCR; TCRdb's copy has only in-frame clones and lacks some. The data contain approximately 300,000 clones, 70% to 90% of them singletons. The sequencing input was peripheral blood. These TCRs come from a woman aged 45 to 65 with active or convalescent COVID-19. Each CDR3 is given with its conserved first and last residue. The order of the fields is J gene, clone size, V gene, D gene, CDR3 protein, CDR3 DNA. D genes are given only for firm matches. Not every row has a clone size; where given, it reads once, few, many or a size class.

j_call: TRBJ2-7
clone_size: .
v_call: TRBV28
d_call: .
cdr3_aa: CASSFKEGYEQYF
cdr3_nt: TGTGCCAGCAGTTTTAAGGAGGGCTACGAGCAGTACTTC

j_call: TRBJ2-5
clone_size: once
v_call: TRBV2
d_call: .
cdr3_aa: CASRTKGTGAQYF
cdr3_nt: TGTGCCAGCAGGACAAAAGGGACTGGGGCCCAGTACTTC

j_call: TRBJ2-7
clone_size: .
v_call: TRBV28
d_call: .
cdr3_aa: CASRADPQWGSYEQYF
cdr3_nt: TGTGCCAGCAGAGCGGACCCTCAGTGGGGTTCCTACGAGCAGTACTTC

j_call: TRBJ2-7
clone_size: .
v_call: TRBV5-4
d_call: TRBD1
cdr3_aa: CASRQDRSTYEQYF
cdr3_nt: TGTGCCAGCAGACAGGACAGGTCTACCTACGAGCAGTACTTC

j_call: TRBJ1-6
clone_size: .
v_call: TRBV9
d_call: TRBD1
cdr3_aa: CASSVGQGNSPLHF
cdr3_nt: TGTGCCAGCAGCGTAGGACAGGGTAATTCACCCCTCCACTTT

j_call: TRBJ2-2
clone_size: .
v_call: TRBV19
d_call: .
cdr3_aa: CASRPAANTGELFF
cdr3_nt: TGTGCCAGTAGACCCGCAGCGAACACCGGGGAGCTGTTTTTT

j_call: TRBJ2-2
clone_size: .
v_call: TRBV10-3
d_call: TRBD2
cdr3_aa: CAGRTSGTGELFF
cdr3_nt: TGTGCCGGAAGGACTAGTGGCACCGGGGAGCTGTTTTTT

j_call: TRBJ1-3
clone_size: once
v_call: TRBV5-1
d_call: .
cdr3_aa: CASSLVSGNTIYF
cdr3_nt: TGCGCCAGCAGCTTGGTCAGTGGAAACACCATATATTTT

j_call: TRBJ1-1
clone_size: .
v_call: TRBV13
d_call: .
cdr3_aa: CASSLFQGSEAFF
cdr3_nt: TGTGCCAGCAGCTTATTCCAGGGTTCTGAAGCTTTCTTT

j_call: TRBJ2-5
clone_size: .
v_call: TRBV12-5
d_call: .
cdr3_aa: CASGFKETQYF
cdr3_nt: TGTGCTAGTGGTTTTAAAGAGACCCAGTACTTC

j_call: TRBJ2-1
clone_size: few
v_call: TRBV19
d_call: TRBD2
cdr3_aa: CASSRVAGHNEQFF
cdr3_nt: TGTGCCAGTAGTCGGGTAGCGGGGCACAATGAGCAGTTCTTC

j_call: TRBJ2-2
clone_size: .
v_call: TRBV29-1
d_call: .
cdr3_aa: CSVRDSGTGELFF
cdr3_nt: TGCAGCGTTAGGGACAGCGGGACCGGGGAGCTGTTTTTT

j_call: TRBJ1-3
clone_size: .
v_call: TRBV18
d_call: .
cdr3_aa: CASSPQGKAGNTIYF
cdr3_nt: TGTGCCAGCTCACCACAGGGGAAGGCTGGAAACACCATATATTTT

j_call: TRBJ2-1
clone_size: .
v_call: TRBV19
d_call: TRBD2
cdr3_aa: CATARTSGDNEQFF
cdr3_nt: TGTGCCACTGCCCGGACTAGCGGAGACAATGAGCAGTTCTTC

j_call: TRBJ2-2
clone_size: .
v_call: TRBV4-3
d_call: TRBD2
cdr3_aa: CASSQGAGVGGELFF
cdr3_nt: TGCGCCAGCAGCCAAGGAGCGGGAGTAGGCGGGGAGCTGTTTTTT

j_call: TRBJ1-3
clone_size: .
v_call: TRBV2
d_call: .
cdr3_aa: CASSQQTSGNTIYF
cdr3_nt: TGTGCCAGCAGTCAGCAGACATCTGGAAACACCATATATTTT